The 3 T cell receptor beta chains below were found in one sample sequenced in a study of blood T cell repertoires in COVID-19. TCRdb's table, derived via immunoSEQ multiplex PCR, lists solely in-frame clones and lacks some. The repertoire consists of 70,000 to 80,000 clones, with around nine tenths occurring once and the leading ten covering about 5.8%. The specimen sequenced was peripheral blood. These receptors were taken from a human donor in a cohort sampled during active COVID-19.

The V gene is TRBV6-5, the J gene TRBJ1-6; TRBD1 aligns across 9 bases. Per the germline V gene, CDR1 is MNHEY and CDR2 is SVGAGI. The trim removed 2 bases at V and 7 bases at J, leaving 0 bases unmatched. The CDR3 totals 14 residues. The CDR3 DNA sequence: TGTGCCAGCAGTTACGGGACAGGGAATTCACCCCTCCACTTT. It encodes CASSYGTGNSPLHF.

The chain links TRBV5-1 to TRBJ2-2; 7 nucleotides line up with TRBD1. This CDR3 has 16 amino acids. The junction had 11 bases not matched to a gene; V was cut back by 4 bases and J by 5 bases. Germline CDR1 and CDR2: SGHRS and YFSETQ. The CDR3 DNA is TGCGCCAGCAGCCATTCCCGAGACAGGGTAACCGGGGAGCTGTTTTTT. This codes for CASSHSRDRVTGELFF. Full variable domain (rest looked up from reference TRBV5-1 and TRBJ2-2): KAGVTQTPRYLIKTRGQQVTLSCSPISGHRSVSWYQQTPGQGLQFLFEYFSETQRNKGNFPGRFSGRQFSNSRSEMNVSTLELGDSALYLCASSHSRDRVTGELFFGEGSRLTVL.

V is TRBV12-5 and J is TRBJ2-1; 7 positions match TRBD2. This CDR3 is 16 amino acids long. Trimming cost V 4 bases and J 2 bases; bases outside gene matches: 8. The germline V gene encodes CDR1 LGHNT and CDR2 FRNRAP. The CDR3 sequence: CASGSNPSGAYNEQFF. CDR3 nucleotides: TGTGCTAGTGGTTCCAACCCCAGCGGGGCCTACAATGAGCAGTTCTTC.